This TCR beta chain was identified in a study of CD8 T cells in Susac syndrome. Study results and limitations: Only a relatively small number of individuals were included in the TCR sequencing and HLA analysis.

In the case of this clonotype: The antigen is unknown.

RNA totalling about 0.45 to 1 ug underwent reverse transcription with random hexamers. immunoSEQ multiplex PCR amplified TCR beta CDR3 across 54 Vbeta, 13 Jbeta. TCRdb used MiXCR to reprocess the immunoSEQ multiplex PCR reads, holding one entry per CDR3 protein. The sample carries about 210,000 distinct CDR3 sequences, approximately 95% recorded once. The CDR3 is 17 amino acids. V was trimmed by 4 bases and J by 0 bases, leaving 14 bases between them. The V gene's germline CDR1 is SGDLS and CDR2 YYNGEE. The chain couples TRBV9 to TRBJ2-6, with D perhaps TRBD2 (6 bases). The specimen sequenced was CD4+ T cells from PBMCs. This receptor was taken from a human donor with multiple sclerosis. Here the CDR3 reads CASSPEGHNSGANVLTF. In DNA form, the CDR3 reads TGTGCCAGCAGCCCGGAGGGGCACAACTCTGGGGCCAACGTCCTGACTTTC.